These T cell receptor beta chains were read from a single sample in a study of blood T cell repertoires in COVID-19. Produced via immunoSEQ multiplex PCR; TCRdb's table is partial and in-frame only. In the table there are 250,000 or so clones, approximately 90% of which are singletons. The sample consisted of PBMCs or T cells enriched from blood (not recorded which). The receptor set was obtained from a man aged 35-49 years who had been exposed to COVID-19. The CDR3 runs from the conserved cysteine through the conserved F or W. Size tells how often a clone was seen (once, few, many) or the class of an expanded clone, and some rows leave it out.

TRBV30,TRBJ1-5,-,CAWSAQGNQPQHF
TRBV29-1,TRBJ1-1,once,CSSKAGNTEAFF
TRBV7-7,TRBJ2-2,once,CASSWTSDSSGELFF
TRBV27,TRBJ2-5,-,CASSLGAGIETQYF
TRBV2,TRBJ2-7,-,CASSEVQFPEQYF
TRBV28,TRBJ1-2,-,CASSPTRQGGYGYTF
TRBV24-1,TRBJ2-2,-,CATSDYGSGRAGELFF
TRBV30,TRBJ2-7,-,CAWSVGGSEQYF
TRBV6-5,TRBJ2-7,-,CATAPSWTRYEQYF
TRBV9,TRBJ2-7,-,CASSGGTSYEQYF
TRBV27,TRBJ1-4,-,CASSLDRWNEKLFF
TRBV11-3,TRBJ2-7,-,CASSTLGGEQYF
TRBV27,TRBJ1-2,-,CASSLGGRGYGYTF
TRBV5-1,TRBJ1-2,-,CASSLGEYGYTF
TRBV28,TRBJ2-5,-,CASSFGGNQETQYF
TRBV28,TRBJ2-3,-,CASTLGTSGLPKGDTQYF
TRBV4-3,TRBJ2-1,-,CASSQDHPVRYNEQFF
TRBV3-1/TRBV3-2,TRBJ2-7,-,CASSPSGTGDMQYF
TRBV28,TRBJ1-1,-,CASRPQGYTEAFF
TRBV30,TRBJ1-2,-,CAWSPTGSGYTF
TRBV7-2,TRBJ2-1,-,CASSLGLAGGEQFF
TRBV7-3,TRBJ2-1,-,CASSLSRGRVGEQFF
TRBV4-1,TRBJ2-3,-,CASSQDYRGDTQYF
TRBV6-5,TRBJ1-2,few,CASLTGYYGYTF
TRBV7-9,TRBJ2-7,-,CASSLGQGVSYEQYF
TRBV7-8,TRBJ2-7,-,CASSLDWPSSYEQYF
TRBV11-2,TRBJ2-3,-,CASSLSLESVFTDTQYF
TRBV4-1,TRBJ1-6,-,CASSQGPLAGSPLHF
TRBV5-4,TRBJ1-2,-,CASSLYRGFGYTF
TRBV10-2,TRBJ2-6,-,CASSLRGTGANVLTF
TRBV7-3,TRBJ2-2,-,CASSQIGGRWTGGRITGELFF
TRBV10-3,TRBJ2-1,-,CACRTASNEQFF
TRBV10-2,TRBJ1-5,-,CASSESRRGSNQPQHF
TRBV4-1,TRBJ2-1,-,CASSGPRSGREGIHEQFF
TRBV10-3,TRBJ2-3,-,CAIRPSEGRFQREGEDTQYF
TRBV28,TRBJ1-2,-,CASSPGTANYGYTF
TRBV10-3,TRBJ2-3,-,CAIQPGQGYTDTQYF
TRBV5-1,TRBJ2-7,-,CASSLAKGQVPYEQYF
TRBV5-1,TRBJ2-2,-,CASSWTGGRGGELFF
TRBV4-1,TRBJ2-7,few,CASSQEGGTYEQYF
TRBV19,TRBJ1-1,-,CASSIQPNRDSEAFF
TRBV28,TRBJ2-1,-,CASRNQGLAGNEQFF
TRBV5-6,TRBJ2-7,once,CASTPIRGGKHEQYF
TRBV6-2/TRBV6-3,TRBJ2-2,-,CASSYSFPPSRGGELFF
TRBV12-5,TRBJ1-1,-,CASGPGGNTEAFF
TRBV10-3,TRBJ1-2,-,CATTGVANGYTF
TRBV19,TRBJ1-2,-,CASSIGEGAHYGYTF
TRBV11-2,TRBJ1-5,-,CASSREYSNQPQHF